The 31 T cell receptor beta chains listed next were all sequenced from one sample in a study of Graves' ophthalmopathy and Graves' hyperthyroidism. Amplification of TCR beta CDR3 regions used RNA transcripts. An opening RT-PCR round employed HTBI primers and preceded a second-round multiplex PCR. TCRdb analysed the multiplex PCR reads with MiXCR anew, one entry per CDR3 protein. The data contain hundreds of thousands of distinct CDR3 sequences, more than 20% of them singletons. Source material: peripheral blood. These receptors were collected from a woman between 18 and 30 years old with stable Graves' hyperthyroidism.

This clonotype was picked up a small number of times. CDR3 amino acids: CASSLGDGNYEQYF. Here the CDR3 DNA reads TGTGCCAGCAGTTTGGGGGACGGGAACTACGAGCAGTACTTC. J is TRBJ2-7 and V is TRBV12-3 or TRBV12-4, with D perhaps assigned TRBD1 or TRBD2 (5 bases each). V lost 3 bases to trimming and J lost 3 bases, with 12 bases between them. The length of the CDR3 is 14 residues.

This sequence joins TRBV6-5 and TRBJ2-7; 8 bases are a match to TRBD1. In germline, CDR1 is MNHEY, CDR2 SVGAGI. V dropped 4 bases and J dropped 6; count of bases not matched to a gene: 11. CDR3 length: 15 residues. In DNA, the CDR3 is TGTGCCAGCAGTTTCAAAGGACAGGGAGGTGGCGAGCAGTACTTC. It encodes CASSFKGQGGGEQYF.

This clonotype came up a few times. The CDR3 DNA reads as TGTGCCAGCAGGTTAAGTATATCGAACACTGAAGCTTTCTTT. The encoded protein is CASRLSISNTEAFF. The gene calls are TRBV28 and TRBJ1-1, with D uncertain. Germline-derived CDR1 and CDR2 are MDHEN and SYDVKM. The CDR3 is 14 amino acids. V gave up 6 bases and J gave up 1 base, with 12 bases separating them. The full variable domain, rest sourced from reference TRBV28 and TRBJ1-1, is DVKVTQSSRYLVKRTGEKVFLECVQDMDHENMFWYRQDPGLGLRLIYFSYDVKMKEKGDIPEGYSVSREKKERFSLILESASTNQTSMYLCASRLSISNTEAFFGQGTRLTVV.

This clonotype was observed many times. The chain links TRBV24-1 to TRBJ2-7; 8 nucleotides line up with TRBD1. V lost 3 bases, J lost 6 bases, and 9 bases stayed unmatched. The CDR3 is 15 amino acids. The germline CDR1 and CDR2 sequences are KGHDR and SFDVKD. This chain's CDR3 is CATSDLRDRIGEQYF. DNA for the CDR3: TGTGCCACCAGTGATCTCCGGGACAGGATAGGCGAGCAGTACTTC.

The chain carries TRBV2 and TRBJ2-7; TRBD2 matches 14 bases. J lost 1 base, V lost 2 bases, and 7 bases had no gene match. From germline, CDR1 is SNHLY and CDR2 FYNNEI. The length of the CDR3 is 18 residues. The CDR3 loop is CASSELEGLAGESYEQYF. In DNA, the CDR3 is TGTGCCAGCAGTGAATTAGAGGGACTAGCGGGAGAATCCTACGAGCAGTACTTC.

The V call is TRBV11-2, the J call TRBJ2-5; a possible D gene is TRBD2 (6 bases). The CDR3 contains 15 residues. Germline CDR1 is SGHAT and CDR2 is FQNNGV. With 0 bases removed from V and 1 base from J, the gap between germline ends came to 9 bases. In nucleotides, the CDR3 is TGTGCCAGCAGCTTAGATGGACTAACCCAAGAGACCCAGTACTTC. Amino acids: CASSLDGLTQETQYF.

V and J are TRBV10-3 and TRBJ2-7; possible D gene TRBD1, 7 bases. V was pared by 5 bases and J by 2 bases, with 22 bases between. Germline-derived CDR1 and CDR2 are ENHRY and SYGVKD. The CDR3 runs 17 residues. The CDR3 protein is CAISPSAGGTVTYEQYF. The CDR3 DNA sequence: TGTGCCATCAGTCCCTCGGCCGGCGGGACAGTCACCTACGAGCAGTACTTC.

About this clonotype: The conserved final phenylalanine or tryptophan is absent from the CDR3, which likely points to a read error. The CDR3 DNA follows: TGTGCCAGCAGCCCCATTAAGCGGGGTGGATCCTACGAGCAGTACTGC. It is translated as CASSPIKRGGSYEQYC. This chain joins TRBV11-2 and TRBJ2-7; 7 nucleotides align to TRBD2. Germline lookup yields CDR1 SGHAT and CDR2 FQNNGV. The CDR3 contains 16 residues. J was trimmed by 1 base and V by 5 bases; bases with no gene match: 11.

This clonotype came up a few times. This chain uses TRBV12-3 or TRBV12-4 with TRBJ2-7; D gene ambiguous. V lost 2 bases and J lost 0, with 11 bases in between. This CDR3 is 15 amino acids long. The chain's CDR3 is CASSLYGSSSYEQYF. Written as DNA, the CDR3 is TGTGCCAGCAGTTTATACGGATCGTCCTCCTACGAGCAGTACTTC.

This clonotype was recorded a few times. The chain carries TRBV28 and TRBJ1-2, with 7 bases aligning to TRBD1. Germline CDR1 reads MDHEN; CDR2 reads SYDVKM. Trimming cost V 7 bases and J 6 bases; bases outside gene matches: 11. CDR3 size: 14 residues. DNA for the CDR3: TGTGCCAGCAAGAAACCTACCGGGACAGATGGCTACACCTTC. Amino acids: CASKKPTGTDGYTF.

This clonotype was counted at least ten times. The chain joins TRBV4-3 to TRBJ2-7; D is possibly TRBD1 (6 bases). The CDR3 length is 14 residues. Looked up from germline, CDR1 is LGHNA and CDR2 is YSLEER. The ends were cut back, 0 bases at V and 2 bases at J, with 8 bases in the middle. Written as DNA, the CDR3 is TGCGCCAGCAGCCAAGATACAGGGACCTACGAGCAGTACTTC. It yields the protein CASSQDTGTYEQYF.

There are many counts of this clonotype. The chain joins TRBV15 to TRBJ2-7; the D gene is possibly TRBD1 (6 bases). The CDR3 contains 14 residues. Germline CDR1 is LNHNV and CDR2 is YYDKDF (reference sequence). V lost 0 bases and J lost 12, with 18 bases in between. The CDR3: CATSRDTGQPLGYF. In DNA, the CDR3 is TGTGCCACCAGCAGAGATACGGGACAACCTCTGGGGTACTTC.

This chain connects TRBV6-4 to TRBJ2-2; 12 bases are a match to TRBD2. The CDR3 is 17 amino acids. Germline assignment: CDR1 MRHNA and CDR2 SNTAGT. V gave up 0 bases and J gave up 3 bases; unmatched junction bases: 2. The CDR3 nucleotides read TGTGCCAGCAGTGACTCGCGACTAGCGGGGGACACCGGGGAGCTGTTTTTT. As protein: CASSDSRLAGDTGELFF.

This clonotype was seen a few times. The chain joins TRBV11-2 to TRBJ1-2; D gene unclear. CDR3 length: 13 amino acids. Trimming removed 5 bases from V and 3 bases from J, with 10 bases in between. Germline V gene sequence: CDR1 SGHAT, CDR2 FQNNGV. The CDR3 is CASSPTDYYGYTF. The CDR3, as DNA: TGTGCCAGCAGCCCGACCGATTACTATGGCTACACCTTC.

This clonotype has more than one count but fewer than ten. V usage is TRBV20-1 and J usage is TRBJ2-2; 11 nucleotides line up with TRBD2. V trimming: 3 bases; J trimming: 5 bases; junction bases outside the gene matches: 5. CDR3 length equals 15 residues. CDR1 is DFQATT, CDR2 SNEGSKA, per germline (reference sequence). The CDR3 region is CSASTSGSGTGELFF. CDR3 coding DNA: TGCAGTGCTAGTACTAGCGGGAGTGGAACCGGGGAGCTGTTTTTT.

At least ten counts were recorded for this clonotype. The chain couples TRBV12-3 or TRBV12-4 to TRBJ2-7, with 12 bases lining up with TRBD2. Trimming took 1 base from V and 5 from J; bases not matched to a gene: 0. The CDR3 loop spans 14 amino acids. In DNA, the CDR3 is TGTGCCAGCAGTTTAGGACTAGCGGGAGACGAGCAGTACTTC. Its protein is CASSLGLAGDEQYF.

This clonotype showed up many times. CDR3 sequence reads: CASSYQRTYEQYF. Here the CDR3 DNA reads TGTGCCAGCAGTTACCAGCGGACCTACGAGCAGTACTTC. This chain links TRBV6-5 with TRBJ2-7; tentative D call: TRBD2 (5 bases). The CDR3 is 13 amino acids. From germline, CDR1 is MNHEY and CDR2 SVGAGI. V was trimmed by 2 bases and J by 2 bases, leaving 7 bases between them.

The J gene is TRBJ2-7, the V gene TRBV30; D is unclear. CDR1 GTSNPN and CDR2 SVGIG come from the germline V gene (reference sequence). This CDR3 region has 13 residues. Trimming left V 5 bases short and J 4 bases short, with 15 bases between. The CDR3 DNA sequence: TGTGCCTGGGCCCGCGGAGTAGGGTACGAGCAGTACTTC. Encoded protein: CAWARGVGYEQYF.

This clonotype has a count of ten or more. The V gene is TRBV19, the J gene TRBJ2-7; D uncertain. Germline V lookup: CDR1 LNHDA, CDR2 SQIVND (reference sequence). The CDR3 totals 12 residues. V was cut by 10 bases and J by 1 base, with 11 bases left in between. The CDR3 DNA reads TGTGCCACTATGGACCGATCCTACGAGCAGTACTTC. This codes for CATMDRSYEQYF. The entire variable domain, with the rest obtained from reference TRBV19 and TRBJ2-7, is as follows: DGGITQSPKYLFRKEGQNVTLSCEQNLNHDAMYWYRQDPGQGLRLIYYSQIVNDFQKGDIAEGYSVSREKKESFPLTVTSAQKNPTAFYLCATMDRSYEQYFGPGTRLTVT.

This chain uses TRBV5-1 with TRBJ2-7; 7 bases are shared with TRBD1. Unmatched junction bases numbered 7, after V lost 4 bases and J lost 3 bases. Germline loops: CDR1 SGHRS, CDR2 YFSETQ. This CDR3 is built from 14 residues. In nucleotides, the CDR3 is TGCGCCAGCAGCAAGCCGGGACAGAACTACGAGCAGTACTTC. It translates to CASSKPGQNYEQYF.

This rearrangement joins TRBV7-4 to TRBJ1-5; weak D call: TRBD1 (5 bases). Trimming took off 6 bases at V and 4 bases at J, with 16 bases between the two ends. The germline V gene has CDR1 SGHVT and CDR2 SQSDAQ. The CDR3 runs to 15 residues. Written as DNA, the CDR3 is TGTGCCAGCAGGGAGGGACCCCTGAGTAATCAGCCCCAGCATTTT. Its protein product is CASREGPLSNQPQHF.

This clonotype was seen ten or more times. The chain joins TRBV7-2 to TRBJ1-1, with D unclear. Germline loops: CDR1 SGHTA, CDR2 FQGNSA. The V end was cut by 3 bases, the J end by 7 bases, with 15 bases between. This CDR3 has 14 residues. CDR3 DNA sequence: TGTGCCAGCAGCTTCGACACTGCCCATGGTGAAGCTTTCTTT. It yields the protein CASSFDTAHGEAFF.

The genes are TRBV4-1 and TRBJ2-7; 7 nucleotides match TRBD1. Trimming took 0 bases from V and 0 from J; bases not matched to a gene: 2. The CDR3 runs to 15 residues. The V gene's germline CDR1 is MGHRA and CDR2 YSYEKL. CDR3 bases: TGCGCCAGCAGCCAAGAGCGACAGGGCTCCTACGAGCAGTACTTC. This codes for CASSQERQGSYEQYF.

The chain is built from TRBV28 and TRBJ1-2; D not certain. The CDR3 covers 14 residues. Germline V gene sequence: CDR1 MDHEN, CDR2 SYDVKM. V was trimmed by 5 bases and J by 4 bases, leaving 14 bases between them. This chain's CDR3 is CASSPSGSSYGYTF. The CDR3 bases are TGTGCCAGCAGTCCCTCGGGATCGAGCTATGGCTACACCTTC.

This clonotype was detected many times. Here the CDR3 DNA reads TGCGCCAGCAGCCCAGCAGAGAGCTATGGCTACACCTTC. It specifies CASSPAESYGYTF. The chain joins TRBV5-1 to TRBJ1-2, with unresolved D. This CDR3 is built from 13 residues. Germline V gives CDR1 SGHRS, CDR2 YFSETQ. V dropped 4 bases and J dropped 4 bases, with 11 bases sitting between them.

This clonotype was seen at least ten times. This sequence joins TRBV7-8 and TRBJ2-7; 13 nucleotides agree with TRBD2. Germline values: CDR1 SGHVS, CDR2 FQNEAQ. CDR3 size: 22 residues. Trimming cost V 7 bases and J 2 bases; bases outside gene matches: 26. CDR3 nucleotide sequence: TGTGCCAGCACTACGAAACCCCCCGGCACCCGGACTAGCGGGAGAGGGACCTACGAGCAGTACTTC. It specifies CASTTKPPGTRTSGRGTYEQYF.

This clonotype was recorded at least ten times. The chain has TRBV20-1 and TRBJ1-1; no reliable D call. The CDR3 length is 15 residues. V lost 3 bases to trimming and J lost 3 bases, with 17 bases between them. CDR1 and CDR2 (germline): DFQATT, SNEGSKA (reference sequence). CDR3 in DNA: TGCAGTGCTAGCGGCATGGGCAACCCCCACACTGAAGCTTTCTTT. It encodes CSASGMGNPHTEAFF.

In this sample, this clonotype turned up many times. The chain employs TRBV19 and TRBJ1-1; the match to TRBD1 covers 10 bases. The CDR3 spans 11 residues. V was pared by 9 bases and J by 10 bases, with 5 bases of the junction left unmatched. Per the germline V gene, CDR1 is LNHDA and CDR2 is SQIVND (reference sequence). The CDR3 loop reads CASIDRGRAFF. CDR3 nucleotide sequence: TGTGCCAGCATCGACAGGGGGCGAGCTTTCTTT.

This chain links TRBV30 with TRBJ2-5; 9 bases align to TRBD2. The CDR3 spans 15 residues. From germline, CDR1 is GTSNPN and CDR2 SVGIG (reference sequence). V lost 4 bases, J lost 5 bases, and 11 bases stayed unmatched. The CDR3 nucleotides read TGTGCCTGGACCTCAGAGAGAGGACTAGCGGAGACCCAGTACTTC. It yields the protein CAWTSERGLAETQYF.

In this sample, this clonotype turned up once. V and J are TRBV7-2 and TRBJ1-1; D is ambiguous. CDR1 is SGHTA, CDR2 FQGNSA, per germline. The CDR3 is 14 residues long. Deletions cut 6 bases from V and 6 bases from J, with 17 bases between. The DNA of the CDR3 is TGTGCCAGCAGTTTATCTCCGGGGAGCGCTGAAGCTTTCTTT. This encodes CASSLSPGSAEAFF.

This clonotype was seen many times. The chain links TRBV6-1 to TRBJ1-1; possible D gene TRBD1, 6 bases. The CDR3 covers 15 residues. CDR1 is MNHNS, CDR2 SASEGT, per germline. Trimming took off 6 bases at V and 0 bases at J, with 14 bases between the two ends. DNA of the CDR3: TGTGCCAGCAGGAAAGGGGGGGCGGTGAACACTGAAGCTTTCTTT. It codes for CASRKGGAVNTEAFF.